This T cell receptor beta chain was profiled in a study of shared clonotypes between healthy human individuals. CDR3 length: 15 residues. V lost 6 bases and J 7 bases, leaving 19 bases between the germline ends. Germline V gene lookup returns CDR1 LNHDA and CDR2 SQIVND (reference sequence). The assay was immunoSEQ multiplex PCR, and TCRdb's table has in-frame clones only and misses some. The data hold a few hundred thousand clones, with roughly 97% observed a single time. Sequenced sample: naive CD4+ T cells sorted from blood. Subset defined: CD45RA+ positively selected. V and J are TRBV19 and TRBJ1-5, with D perhaps matching TRBD1 (6 bases). The source of this sequence is a woman aged 30 to 39 in good health. The CDR3: CASRPHRETRQPQHF. CDR3 coding DNA: TGTGCCAGTAGGCCTCACAGGGAAACTAGGCAGCCCCAGCATTTT. Drawing the rest from reference TRBV19 and TRBJ1-5, the complete variable domain is DGGITQSPKYLFRKEGQNVTLSCEQNLNHDAMYWYRQDPGQGLRLIYYSQIVNDFQKGDIAEGYSVSREKKESFPLTVTSAQKNPTAFYLCASRPHRETRQPQHFGDGTRLSIL.